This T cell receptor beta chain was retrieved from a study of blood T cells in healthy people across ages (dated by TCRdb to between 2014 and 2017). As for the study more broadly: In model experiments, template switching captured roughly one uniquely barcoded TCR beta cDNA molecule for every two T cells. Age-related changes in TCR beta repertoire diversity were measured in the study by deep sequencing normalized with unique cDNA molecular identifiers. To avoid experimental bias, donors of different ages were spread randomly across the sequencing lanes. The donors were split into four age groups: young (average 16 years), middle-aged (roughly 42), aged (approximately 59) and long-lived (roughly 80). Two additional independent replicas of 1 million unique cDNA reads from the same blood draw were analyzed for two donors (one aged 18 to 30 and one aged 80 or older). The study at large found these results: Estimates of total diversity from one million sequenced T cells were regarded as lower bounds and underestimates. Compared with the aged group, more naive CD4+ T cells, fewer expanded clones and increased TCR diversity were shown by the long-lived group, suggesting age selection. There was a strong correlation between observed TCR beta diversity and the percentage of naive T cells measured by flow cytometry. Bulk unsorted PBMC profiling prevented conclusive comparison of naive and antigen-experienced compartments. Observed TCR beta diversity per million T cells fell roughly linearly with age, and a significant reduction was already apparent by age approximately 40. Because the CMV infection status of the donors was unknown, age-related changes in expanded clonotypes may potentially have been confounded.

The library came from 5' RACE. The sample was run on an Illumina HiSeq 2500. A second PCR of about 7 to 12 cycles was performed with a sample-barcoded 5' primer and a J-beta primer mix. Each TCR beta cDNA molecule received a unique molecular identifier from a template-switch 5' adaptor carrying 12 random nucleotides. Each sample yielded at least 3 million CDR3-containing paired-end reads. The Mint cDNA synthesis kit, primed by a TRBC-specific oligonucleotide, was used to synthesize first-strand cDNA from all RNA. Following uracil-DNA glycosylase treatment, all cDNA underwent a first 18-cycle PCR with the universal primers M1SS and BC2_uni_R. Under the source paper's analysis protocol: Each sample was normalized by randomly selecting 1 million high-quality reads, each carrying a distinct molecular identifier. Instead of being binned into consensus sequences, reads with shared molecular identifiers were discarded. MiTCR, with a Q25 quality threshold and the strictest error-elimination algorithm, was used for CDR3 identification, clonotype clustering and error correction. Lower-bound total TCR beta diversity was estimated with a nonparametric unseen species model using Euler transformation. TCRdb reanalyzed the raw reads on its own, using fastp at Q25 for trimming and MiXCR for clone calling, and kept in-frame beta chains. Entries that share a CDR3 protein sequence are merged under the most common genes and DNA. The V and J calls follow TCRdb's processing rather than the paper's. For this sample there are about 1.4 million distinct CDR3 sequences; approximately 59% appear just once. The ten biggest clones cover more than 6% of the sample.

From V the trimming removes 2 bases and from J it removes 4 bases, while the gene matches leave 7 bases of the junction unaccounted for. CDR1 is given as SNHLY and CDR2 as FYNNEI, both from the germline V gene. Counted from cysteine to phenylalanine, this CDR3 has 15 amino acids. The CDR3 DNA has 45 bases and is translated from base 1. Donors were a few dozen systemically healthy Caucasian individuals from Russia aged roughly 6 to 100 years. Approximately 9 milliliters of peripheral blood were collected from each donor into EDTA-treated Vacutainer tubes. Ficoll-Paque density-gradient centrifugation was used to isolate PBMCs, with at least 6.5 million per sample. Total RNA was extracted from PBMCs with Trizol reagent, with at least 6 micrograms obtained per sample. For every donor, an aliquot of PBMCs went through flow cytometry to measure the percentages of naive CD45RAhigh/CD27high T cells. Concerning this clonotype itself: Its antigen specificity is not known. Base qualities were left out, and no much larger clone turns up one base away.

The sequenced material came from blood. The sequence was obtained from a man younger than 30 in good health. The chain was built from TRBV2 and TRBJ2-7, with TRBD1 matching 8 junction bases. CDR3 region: CASSETRGPGYEQYF. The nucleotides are TGTGCCAGCAGTGAAACCAGGGGGCCGGGGTACGAGCAGTACTTC.